These 16 T cell receptor beta chains were sequenced from one sample in a study of cytomegalovirus exposure and HLA in healthy donors. Primers included in the PCR were 60 Vbeta and 13 Jbeta primers. The protocol was immunoSEQ multiplex PCR, while the TCRdb copy is restricted to in-frame clones and leaves out a portion. The sample contains about 41,000 clones, roughly 80% of which appear only once. Sequencing input: PBMCs. The receptors here all came from a man aged 50 to 60 in good health and CMV-seronegative.

The rearrangement joins TRBV5-1 to TRBJ1-1, with TRBD1 matching over 10 bases. In germline, CDR1 is SGHRS, CDR2 YFSETQ. J lost 3 bases, V lost 0 bases, and 8 bases had no gene match. The CDR3 has 17 residues. The CDR3 reads CASSLGQGAVWDTEAFF. CDR3 nucleotide sequence: TGCGCCAGCAGCTTGGGACAGGGGGCCGTTTGGGACACTGAAGCTTTCTTT.

This chain connects TRBV4-3 to TRBJ2-5; 9 positions agree with TRBD2. Germline CDR1 is LGHNA and CDR2 is YSLEER. Unmatched junction bases numbered 10, after V lost 4 bases and J lost 4 bases. There are 16 residues in the CDR3. CDR3 sequence reads: CASSRGVAGVGETQYF. The CDR3 coding sequence is TGCGCCAGCAGCCGGGGGGTAGCGGGAGTTGGAGAGACCCAGTACTTC.

In its sample, this clone was seen once. The chain combines TRBV28 with TRBJ2-3; a possible D gene is TRBD2 (5 bases). CDR3 length equals 17 residues. Trimming left V 5 bases short and J 1 base short, with 19 bases between. CDR1 is MDHEN and CDR2 is SYDVKM in the germline V gene. CDR3 nucleotides: TGTGCCAGCAGTCTATCCGAGCGGAGATCCGGCACAGATACGCAGTATTTT. This translates into CASSLSERRSGTDTQYF.

The rearrangement joins TRBV20-1 to TRBJ2-7, with D uncertain. Germline V gives CDR1 DFQATT, CDR2 SNEGSKA (reference sequence). V shed 7 bases and J shed 0 bases, with 7 bases lying between them. The CDR3 covers 11 residues. The CDR3 is CSVGGSYEQYF. The CDR3 region has the DNA TGCAGTGTTGGCGGCTCCTACGAGCAGTACTTC.

The gene calls are TRBV6-1 and TRBJ2-4, with TRBD2 matching 9 bases. The CDR3 loop spans 17 amino acids. Germline loops: CDR1 MNHNS, CDR2 SASEGT. Germline trimming cut 3 bases from V and 9 bases from J; bases unmatched to any gene: 15. CDR3 region: CASSEVVAGARQAIQYF. Here the CDR3 DNA reads TGTGCCAGCAGTGAGGTAGTAGCGGGGGCCAGGCAGGCCATTCAGTACTTC.

This chain joins TRBV29-1 and TRBJ2-3; 8 bases map to TRBD2. Germline values: CDR1 SQVTM, CDR2 ANQGSEA. The CDR3 contains 15 residues. The trim removed 5 bases at V and 4 bases at J, leaving 11 bases unmatched. The CDR3 loop is CSVIQAGGNPDTQYF. The CDR3 nucleotides are TGCAGCGTTATTCAGGCGGGGGGAAATCCAGATACGCAGTATTTT.

This chain connects TRBV10-3 to TRBJ1-2; D gene uncertain. From germline, CDR1 is ENHRY and CDR2 SYGVKD. CDR3 length: 12 amino acids. The germline V and J ends were trimmed by 10 bases and 4 bases, with 13 bases remaining between them. For the CDR3, the DNA is TGTGCCACCCAGGTGGCGGGCTATGGCTACACCTTC. This sequence encodes CATQVAGYGYTF.

J is TRBJ1-2 and V is TRBV4-3; TRBD1 matches 8 bases. J gave up 4 bases and V 0 bases, and 4 bases lay outside the gene matches. Per germline, CDR1 LGHNA and CDR2 YSLEER. CDR3 length: 15 residues. The CDR3 sequence: CASSQDLGTGYGYTF. The CDR3 DNA sequence: TGCGCCAGCAGCCAAGATCTTGGGACAGGCTATGGCTACACCTTC.

The rearrangement links TRBV28 to TRBJ2-5; possible D gene TRBD2, 6 bases. Looked up from germline, CDR1 is MDHEN and CDR2 is SYDVKM. CDR3 length: 11 residues. The V end was cut by 6 bases, the J end by 4 bases, with 6 bases between. The CDR3: CASRGGETQYF. DNA of the CDR3: TGTGCCAGCAGGGGGGGAGAGACCCAGTACTTC.

The chain has TRBV7-9 and TRBJ2-5; 8 bases agree with TRBD2. Germline CDR1 SEHNR, CDR2 FQNEAQ (reference sequence). The CDR3 has 17 amino acids. The junction had 12 bases not matched to a gene; V was cut back by 2 bases and J by 4 bases. CDR3 DNA: TGTGCCAGCAGCTTAAGTCGTAACGGGGGGGCTTCAGAGACCCAGTACTTC. It is translated as CASSLSRNGGASETQYF.

A word on this clone: Other DNA variants within this sample encode the same CDR3. The V call is TRBV5-8, the J call TRBJ2-5; D is ambiguous. The CDR3 has 14 residues. Germline CDR1 reads SGHTS; CDR2 reads YDEGEE. The V end was cut by 2 bases, the J end by 1 base, with 9 bases between. CDR3: CASSFRQGQETQYF. CDR3 coding DNA: TGTGCCAGCAGCTTCCGACAAGGCCAAGAGACCCAGTACTTC.

This clone was observed once. The chain joins TRBV6-5 to TRBJ2-7, with D tentatively TRBD2 (5 bases). This CDR3 contains 15 residues. The germline V and J ends were trimmed by 5 bases and 5 bases, with 19 bases remaining between them. CDR1 is MNHEY, CDR2 SVGAGI, per germline. The CDR3 sequence is CASSPYDEEGHEQYF. The DNA of the CDR3 is TGTGCCAGCAGTCCGTACGATGAAGAGGGCCACGAGCAGTACTTC.

The count of this clone is one. This chain connects TRBV11-3 to TRBJ1-1; 7 bases match TRBD1. CDR1 and CDR2 (germline): SGHNT, YENEEA. Trimming cost V 1 base and J 7 bases; bases outside gene matches: 3. This CDR3 is built from 13 residues. In DNA form, the CDR3 reads TGTGCCAGCAGCTTAGCGACAGGGCTTGAAGCTTTCTTT. As protein: CASSLATGLEAFF.

This chain links TRBV30 with TRBJ2-7, with a tentative D call TRBD1 (5 bases). The germline CDR1 and CDR2 sequences are GTSNPN and SVGIG (reference sequence). This CDR3 has 13 amino acids. With 4 bases removed from V and 2 bases from J, the gap between germline ends came to 12 bases. The DNA of the CDR3 is TGTGCCTGGACAGGGCAGACGACCTACGAGCAGTACTTC. Protein: CAWTGQTTYEQYF. The whole variable domain, filled in from reference TRBV30 and TRBJ2-7, reads SQTIHQWPATLVQPVGSPLSLECTVEGTSNPNLYWYRQAAGRGLQLLFYSVGIGQISSEVPQNLSASRPQDRQFILSSKKLLLSDSGFYLCAWTGQTTYEQYFGPGTRLTVT.

DNA of the CDR3: TGTGCCAGCAGCCAAATGGCGGGAGGACGCGAGCAGTACTTC. This gives the protein CASSQMAGGREQYF. The chain recombines TRBV14 with TRBJ2-7; TRBD2 matches at 8 bases. CDR3 length: 14 residues. J was trimmed by 6 bases and V by 2 bases; bases with no gene match: 6. Germline V CDR1 and CDR2: SGHDN, FVKESK. The entire variable domain, with the rest obtained from reference TRBV14 and TRBJ2-7, is as follows: EAGVTQFPSHSVIEKGQTVTLRCDPISGHDNLYWYRRVMGKEIKFLLHFVKESKQDESGMPNNRFLAERTGGTYSTLKVQPAELEDSGVYFCASSQMAGGREQYFGPGTRLTVT.

The chain has TRBV18 and TRBJ1-4, with 9 bases that match TRBD1. This CDR3 is built from 16 residues. The ends lost 3 bases at V and 5 bases at J; junction bases unmatched: 7. Germline CDR1 KGHSH, CDR2 LQKENI. The CDR3 nucleotides read TGTGCCAGCTCACCGGGACAGGGCTATCGGAATGAAAAACTGTTTTTT. Protein product: CASSPGQGYRNEKLFF.